The clone carrying this T cell receptor beta chain has a handful of counts. Its antigen remains unidentified. All patients experienced relapse after autologous stem cell transplantation, and brentuximab vedotin exposure was variable. Measured with immunoSEQ multiplex PCR; TCRdb has only the in-frame clones, and not every one. The sample records 20,000 to 30,000 clones, around 80% being singletons. The data were obtained in a study of PD-1 blockade in classical Hodgkin lymphoma. Study-wide background: Treatment was intravenous nivolumab, 3 mg/kg every 2 weeks, until progression.

The germline V gene has CDR1 MGHDK and CDR2 SYGVNS. The CDR3 has 11 residues. Between the trimmed V and J ends, which lost 8 bases and 5 bases, there was a span of 9 bases. Broader study findings: Diminished baseline TCR diversity has been reported in newly diagnosed patients relative to healthy donors. The study found complete responders had baseline diversity similar to newly diagnosed patients. A significant rise in TCR diversity was seen by C4D1 for CD4+ cells but not for CD8+ cells.

The specimen was peripheral blood mononuclear cells (PBMCs), collected at baseline. V and J are TRBV25-1 and TRBJ1-1; D unresolved. The clonotype comes from a human donor with classical Hodgkin lymphoma. In nucleotides, the CDR3 is TGTGCCAGCCTGATTGGGACTGAAGCTTTCTTT. The encoded protein is CASLIGTEAFF. The whole variable domain, filled in from reference TRBV25-1 and TRBJ1-1, reads EADIYQTPRYLVIGTGKKITLECSQTMGHDKMYWYQQDPGMELHLIHYSYGVNSTEKGDLSSESTVSRIRTEHFPLTLESARPSHTSQYLCASLIGTEAFFGQGTRLTVV.